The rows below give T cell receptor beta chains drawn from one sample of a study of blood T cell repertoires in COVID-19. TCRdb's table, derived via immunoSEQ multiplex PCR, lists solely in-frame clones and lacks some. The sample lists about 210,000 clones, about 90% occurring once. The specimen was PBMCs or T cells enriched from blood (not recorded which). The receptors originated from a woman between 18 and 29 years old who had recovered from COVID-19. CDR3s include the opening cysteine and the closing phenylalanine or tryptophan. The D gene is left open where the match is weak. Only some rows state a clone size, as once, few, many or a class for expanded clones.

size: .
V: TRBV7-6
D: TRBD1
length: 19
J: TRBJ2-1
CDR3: CASSIRGQGAIFSYNEQFF
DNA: TGTGCCAGCAGCATAAGGGGACAGGGGGCCATATTCTCCTACAATGAGCAGTTCTTC

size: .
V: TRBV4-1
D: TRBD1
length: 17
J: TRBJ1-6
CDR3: CASSQGLAGTDNSPLHF
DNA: TGCGCCAGCAGCCAAGGTCTCGCCGGGACAGATAATTCACCCCTCCACTTT

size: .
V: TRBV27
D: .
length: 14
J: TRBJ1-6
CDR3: CASSLGPYNSPLHF
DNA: TGTGCCAGCAGTTTAGGCCCCTATAATTCACCCCTCCACTTT

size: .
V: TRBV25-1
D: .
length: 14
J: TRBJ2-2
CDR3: CASSGSLYPGELFF
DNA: TGTGCCAGCAGTGGGAGCCTATATCCCGGGGAGCTGTTTTTT

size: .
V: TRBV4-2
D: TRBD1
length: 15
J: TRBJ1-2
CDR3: CASSPRDRPNYGYTF
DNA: TGTGCCAGCAGCCCACGGGACAGACCTAACTATGGCTACACCTTC

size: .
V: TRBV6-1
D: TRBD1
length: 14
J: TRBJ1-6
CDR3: CASSDHRDSLSLHF
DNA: TGTGCCAGCAGTGACCACCGGGACAGTCTATCCCTCCACTTT

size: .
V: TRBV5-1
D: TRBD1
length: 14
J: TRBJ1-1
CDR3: CASSPTGLDTEAFF
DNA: TGCGCCAGCAGCCCGACAGGGTTGGACACTGAAGCTTTCTTT

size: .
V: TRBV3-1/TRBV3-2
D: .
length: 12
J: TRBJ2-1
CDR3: CASRGGGNEQFF
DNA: TGTGCCAGCCGCGGCGGAGGGAATGAGCAGTTCTTC

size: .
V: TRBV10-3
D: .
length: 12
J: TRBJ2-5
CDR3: CAISDRGETQYF
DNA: TGTGCCATCAGTGACAGGGGAGAGACCCAGTACTTC

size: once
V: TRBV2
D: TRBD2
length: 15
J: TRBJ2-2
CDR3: CASRRLAPNTGELFF
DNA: TGTGCCAGCAGGAGACTAGCCCCGAACACCGGGGAGCTGTTTTTT

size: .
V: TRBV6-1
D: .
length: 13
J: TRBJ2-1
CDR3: CASSLQGVNEQFF
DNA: TGTGCCAGCAGCTTACAGGGAGTCAATGAGCAGTTCTTC

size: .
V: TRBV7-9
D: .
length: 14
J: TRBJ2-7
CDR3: CASSLAVSSYEQYF
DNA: TGTGCCAGCAGCTTAGCGGTCAGCTCCTACGAGCAGTACTTC

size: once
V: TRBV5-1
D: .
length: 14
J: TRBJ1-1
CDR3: CASTPGTSNTEAFF
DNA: TGCGCCAGCACACCTGGGACATCGAACACTGAAGCTTTCTTT

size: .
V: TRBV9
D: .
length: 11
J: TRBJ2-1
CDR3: CASSTGNEQFF
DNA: TGTGCCAGCAGCACAGGCAATGAGCAGTTCTTC

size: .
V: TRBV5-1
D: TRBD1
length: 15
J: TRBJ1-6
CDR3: CASSARQGSDSPLHF
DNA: TGCGCCAGCAGCGCCCGACAGGGATCCGATTCACCCCTCCACTTT

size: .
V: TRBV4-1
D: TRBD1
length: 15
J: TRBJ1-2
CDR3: CASSQAPGGVYGYTF
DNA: TGCGCCAGCAGCCAAGCCCCAGGGGGCGTCTATGGCTACACCTTC

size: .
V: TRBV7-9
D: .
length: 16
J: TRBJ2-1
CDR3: CASSLLFSLSYNEQFF
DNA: TGTGCCAGCAGCTTACTTTTTTCCCTGAGCTACAATGAGCAGTTCTTC

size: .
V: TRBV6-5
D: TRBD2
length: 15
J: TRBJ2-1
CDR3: CASHEAGGHYNEQFF
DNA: TGTGCTTCACACGAGGCGGGGGGCCACTACAATGAGCAGTTCTTC

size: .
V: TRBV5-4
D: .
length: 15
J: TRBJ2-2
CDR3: CASRPEEANTGELFF
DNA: TGTGCCAGCAGGCCGGAAGAGGCGAACACCGGGGAGCTGTTTTTT

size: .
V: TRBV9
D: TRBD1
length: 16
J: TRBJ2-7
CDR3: CASSVGHRQGIGEQYF
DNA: TGTGCCAGCAGCGTAGGTCACCGACAGGGCATAGGAGAGCAGTACTTC

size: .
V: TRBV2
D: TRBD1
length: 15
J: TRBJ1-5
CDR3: CASRDREVSNQPQHF
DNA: TGTGCCAGCAGGGACAGGGAGGTTTCCAATCAGCCCCAGCATTTT

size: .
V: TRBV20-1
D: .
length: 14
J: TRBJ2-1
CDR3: CSASLVLRIDEQFF
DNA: TGCAGTGCTAGTTTGGTGTTGAGGATAGATGAGCAGTTCTTC

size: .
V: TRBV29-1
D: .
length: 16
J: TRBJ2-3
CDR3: CSVEAGRTGLRDTQYF
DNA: TGCAGCGTTGAAGCCGGGAGGACAGGGCTCAGGGATACGCAGTATTTT

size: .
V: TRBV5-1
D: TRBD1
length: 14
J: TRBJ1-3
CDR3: CASSRTGSGNTIYF
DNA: TGCGCCAGCAGCAGGACAGGGTCTGGAAACACCATATATTTT

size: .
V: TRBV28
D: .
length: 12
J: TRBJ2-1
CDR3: CASSLAGYEQFF
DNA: TGTGCCAGCAGTTTAGCGGGGTATGAGCAGTTCTTC

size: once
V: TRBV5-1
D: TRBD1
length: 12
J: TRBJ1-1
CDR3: CASSADRAGAFF
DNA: TGCGCCAGCAGCGCAGACAGGGCCGGGGCTTTCTTT

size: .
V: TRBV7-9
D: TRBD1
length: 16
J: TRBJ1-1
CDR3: CASSYRDRGRGTEAFF
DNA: TGTGCCAGCAGCTATCGGGACAGGGGGCGAGGCACTGAAGCTTTCTTT

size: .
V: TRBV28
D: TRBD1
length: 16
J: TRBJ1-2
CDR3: CASSSTGIGRSGGYTF
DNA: TGTGCCAGCAGTTCGACAGGGATAGGACGGTCGGGTGGCTACACCTTC

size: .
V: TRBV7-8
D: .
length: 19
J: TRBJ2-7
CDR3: CASSFSSGGFVRSSYEQYF
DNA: TGTGCCAGCAGCTTCAGTAGCGGAGGCTTTGTAAGGAGCTCCTACGAGCAGTACTTC

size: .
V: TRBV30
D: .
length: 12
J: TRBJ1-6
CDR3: CAWKWGDSPLHF
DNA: TGTGCCTGGAAATGGGGAGATTCACCCCTCCACTTT

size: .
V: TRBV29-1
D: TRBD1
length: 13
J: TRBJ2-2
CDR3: CSVGVTGGGELFF
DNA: TGCAGCGTTGGGGTGACAGGGGGCGGGGAGCTGTTTTTT

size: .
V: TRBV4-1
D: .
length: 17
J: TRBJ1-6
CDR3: CASSQDSGWNYNSPLHF
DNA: TGCGCCAGCAGCCAAGATTCAGGGTGGAATTATAATTCACCCCTCCACTTT

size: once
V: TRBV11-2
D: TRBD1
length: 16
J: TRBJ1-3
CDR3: CASNPSTGGTGNTIYF
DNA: TGTGCCAGCAACCCATCTACAGGGGGGACTGGAAACACCATATATTTT

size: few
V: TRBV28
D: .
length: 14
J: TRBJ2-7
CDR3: CASSPSGVAGEQYF
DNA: TGTGCCAGCAGTCCCTCAGGGGTCGCCGGGGAGCAGTACTTC

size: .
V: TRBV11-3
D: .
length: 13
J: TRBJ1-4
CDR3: CASSLGQCEKLFF
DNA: TGTGCCAGCAGCTTAGGACAGTGTGAAAAACTGTTTTTT

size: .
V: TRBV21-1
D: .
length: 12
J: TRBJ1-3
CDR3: CALSRDGNTIYF
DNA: TGTGCCCTGAGCAGGGATGGAAACACCATATATTTT

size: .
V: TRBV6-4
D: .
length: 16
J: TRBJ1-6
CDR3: CASSEPPGGIRSPLHF
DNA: TGTGCCAGCAGTGAACCACCGGGAGGGATTAGGTCACCCCTCCACTTT

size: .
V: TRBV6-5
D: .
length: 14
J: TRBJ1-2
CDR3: CASSYGGLTGGYTF
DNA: TGTGCCAGCAGTTACGGGGGGTTAACGGGCGGCTACACCTTC

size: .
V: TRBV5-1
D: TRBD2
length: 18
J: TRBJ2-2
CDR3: CASSLVGLAGVSTGELFF
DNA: TGCGCCAGCAGCTTGGTCGGGTTAGCGGGGGTTTCCACCGGGGAGCTGTTTTTT

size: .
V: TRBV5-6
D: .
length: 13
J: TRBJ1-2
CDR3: CASSLGEGGDYTF
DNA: TGTGCCAGCAGCTTGGGAGAGGGTGGCGACTACACCTTC

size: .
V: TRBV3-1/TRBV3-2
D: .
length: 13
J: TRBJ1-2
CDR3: CASSTLQGEGYTF
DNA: TGTGCCAGCAGCACCCTACAGGGTGAAGGCTACACCTTC

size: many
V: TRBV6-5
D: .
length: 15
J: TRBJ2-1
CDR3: CASSYAGEQHNEQFF
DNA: TGTGCCAGCAGTTACGCCGGGGAACAGCACAATGAGCAGTTCTTC

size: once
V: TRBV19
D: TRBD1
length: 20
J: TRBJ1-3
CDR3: CASSLYPGTGASHSGNTIYF
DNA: TGTGCCAGTAGTCTCTATCCTGGGACAGGCGCCTCGCACTCTGGAAACACCATATATTTT

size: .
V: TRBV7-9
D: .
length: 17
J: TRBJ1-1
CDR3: CASSLDGRGSPFTEAFF
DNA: TGTGCCAGCAGCTTAGATGGTAGGGGCAGTCCTTTCACTGAAGCTTTCTTT

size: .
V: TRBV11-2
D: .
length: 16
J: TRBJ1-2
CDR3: CASSLEGGRGKYGYTF
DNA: TGTGCCAGCAGCTTAGAAGGCGGCAGGGGTAAATATGGCTACACCTTC

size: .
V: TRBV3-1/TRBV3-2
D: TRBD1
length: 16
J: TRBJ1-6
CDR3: CASSLDRAAYNSPLHF
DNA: TGTGCCAGCAGCCTCGACAGGGCAGCGTATAATTCACCCCTCCACTTT

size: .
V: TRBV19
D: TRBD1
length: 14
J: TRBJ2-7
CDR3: CASSIGDRAYEQYF
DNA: TGTGCCAGTAGTATAGGGGACAGGGCTTACGAGCAGTACTTC

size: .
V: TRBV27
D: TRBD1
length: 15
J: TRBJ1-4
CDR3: CASTAGGAGGEKLFF
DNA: TGTGCCAGCACCGCAGGGGGCGCCGGCGGTGAAAAACTGTTTTTT

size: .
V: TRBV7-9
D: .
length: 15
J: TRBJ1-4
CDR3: CASSLSPAGNEKLFF
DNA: TGTGCCAGCAGCTTATCTCCCGCGGGAAATGAAAAACTGTTTTTT

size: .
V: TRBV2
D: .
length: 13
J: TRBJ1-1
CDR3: CASSEFDGTEAFF
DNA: TGTGCCAGCAGTGAGTTTGACGGGACTGAAGCTTTCTTT

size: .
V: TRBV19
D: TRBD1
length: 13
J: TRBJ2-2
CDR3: CASTRQGGGELFF
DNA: TGTGCCAGTACTAGACAGGGCGGCGGGGAGCTGTTTTTT

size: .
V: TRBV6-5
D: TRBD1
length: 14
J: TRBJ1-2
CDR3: CASSYSRQGAHYTF
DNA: TGTGCCAGCAGTTACTCGAGGCAGGGGGCACACTACACCTTC

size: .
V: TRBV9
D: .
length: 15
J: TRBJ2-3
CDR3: CASSREPGSTDTQYF
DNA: TGTGCCAGCAGCCGAGAACCAGGTAGCACAGATACGCAGTATTTT

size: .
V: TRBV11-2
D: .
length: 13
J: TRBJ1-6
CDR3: CASSLLGDSPLHF
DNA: TGTGCCAGCAGCCTCCTAGGGGATTCACCCCTCCACTTT

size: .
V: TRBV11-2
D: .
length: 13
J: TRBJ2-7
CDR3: CASRSGESYEQYF
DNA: TGTGCCAGCAGGTCAGGGGAGTCCTACGAGCAGTACTTC

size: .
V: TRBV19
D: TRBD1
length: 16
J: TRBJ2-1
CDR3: CASERRQGGPYNEQFF
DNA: TGTGCCAGCGAGCGGAGACAGGGGGGCCCCTACAATGAGCAGTTCTTC